Detailed here is one T cell receptor (beta chain). Study processing details: Reference gene primer amplification gave estimated nucleated cell counts. Only in-frame clones appear in the TCRdb table, and some are missing; sequencing was by immunoSEQ multiplex PCR. V and J calls and clone size are as listed in that table; D and trimming were resolved from the DNA. The sample includes 250,000 to 350,000 clones, about 91% seen only once; the top ten take 5.5% to 8%. The entry originates in a study of blood T cell repertoires in COVID-19. At the level of the study: There were acute and convalescent COVID-19 samples, and they came from the United States, Italy and Spain. T cells, B-cell-depleted T cells, or PBMCs provided the cDNA or gDNA that served as material.

Trimming cost V 6 bases and J 2 bases, with 17 bases left between them. The CDR3 is 16 amino acids. The germline V gene has CDR1 MNHEY and CDR2 SMNVEV (reference sequence). This sequence originates from a woman aged 30 to 39 who had recovered from COVID-19. The gene calls are TRBV27 and TRBJ2-1; D possibly corresponds to TRBD1 (6 bases). Material for sequencing was peripheral blood. CDR3 nucleotides: TGTGCCAGCAGCCCTACCTTGGCAGGGGCCTACAATGAGCAGTTCTTC. Translated, it gives CASSPTLAGAYNEQFF.